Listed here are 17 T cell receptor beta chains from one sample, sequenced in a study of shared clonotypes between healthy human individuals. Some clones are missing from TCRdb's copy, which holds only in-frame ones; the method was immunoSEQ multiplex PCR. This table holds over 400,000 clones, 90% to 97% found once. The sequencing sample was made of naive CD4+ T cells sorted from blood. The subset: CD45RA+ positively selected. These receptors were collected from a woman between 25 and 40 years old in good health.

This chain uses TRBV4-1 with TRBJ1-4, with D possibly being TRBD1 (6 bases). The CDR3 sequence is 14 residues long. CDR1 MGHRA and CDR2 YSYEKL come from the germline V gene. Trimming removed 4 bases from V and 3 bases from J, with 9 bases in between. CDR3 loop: CASSRGPSNEKLFF. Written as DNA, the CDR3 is TGCGCCAGCAGCCGGGGGCCGTCTAATGAAAAACTGTTTTTT.

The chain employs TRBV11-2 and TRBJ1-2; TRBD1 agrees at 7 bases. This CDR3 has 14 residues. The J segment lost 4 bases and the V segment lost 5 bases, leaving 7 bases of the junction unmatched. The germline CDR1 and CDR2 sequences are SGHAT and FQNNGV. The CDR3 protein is CASSRGTESYGYTF. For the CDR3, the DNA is TGTGCCAGCAGCCGAGGGACAGAGTCCTATGGCTACACCTTC.

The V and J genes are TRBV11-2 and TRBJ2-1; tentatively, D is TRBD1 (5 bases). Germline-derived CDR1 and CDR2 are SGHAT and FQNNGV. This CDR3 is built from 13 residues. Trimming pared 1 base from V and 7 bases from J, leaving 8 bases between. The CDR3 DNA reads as TGTGCCAGCAGCTTAGCAGGGCGGAATGAGCAGTTCTTC. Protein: CASSLAGRNEQFF.

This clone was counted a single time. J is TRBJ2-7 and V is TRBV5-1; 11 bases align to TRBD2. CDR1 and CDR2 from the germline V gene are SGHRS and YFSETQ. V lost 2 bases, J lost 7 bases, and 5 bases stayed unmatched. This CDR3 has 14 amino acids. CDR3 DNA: TGCGCCAGCAGCTTTAGCGGGAGGGCAGGAGAGCAGTACTTC. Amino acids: CASSFSGRAGEQYF. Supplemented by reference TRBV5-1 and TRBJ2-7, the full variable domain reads KAGVTQTPRYLIKTRGQQVTLSCSPISGHRSVSWYQQTPGQGLQFLFEYFSETQRNKGNFPGRFSGRQFSNSRSEMNVSTLELGDSALYLCASSFSGRAGEQYFGPGTRLTVT.

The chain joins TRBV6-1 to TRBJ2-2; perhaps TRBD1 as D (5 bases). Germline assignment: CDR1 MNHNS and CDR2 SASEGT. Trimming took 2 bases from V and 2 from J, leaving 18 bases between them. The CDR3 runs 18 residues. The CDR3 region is CASSERAATDLNTGELFF. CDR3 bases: TGTGCCAGCAGTGAACGGGCGGCGACAGATTTAAACACCGGGGAGCTGTTTTTT.

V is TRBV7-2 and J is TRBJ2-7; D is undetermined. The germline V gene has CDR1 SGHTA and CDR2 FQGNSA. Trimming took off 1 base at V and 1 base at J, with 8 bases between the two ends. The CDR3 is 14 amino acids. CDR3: CASSLGGASYEQYF. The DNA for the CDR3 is TGTGCCAGCAGCTTAGGCGGCGCTTCCTACGAGCAGTACTTC.

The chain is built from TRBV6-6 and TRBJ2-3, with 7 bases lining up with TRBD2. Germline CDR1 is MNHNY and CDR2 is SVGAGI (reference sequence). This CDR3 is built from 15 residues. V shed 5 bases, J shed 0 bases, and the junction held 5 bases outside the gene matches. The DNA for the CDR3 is TGTGCCAGCAGTCGGGCGGGGGTTAGCACAGATACGCAGTATTTT. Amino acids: CASSRAGVSTDTQYF.

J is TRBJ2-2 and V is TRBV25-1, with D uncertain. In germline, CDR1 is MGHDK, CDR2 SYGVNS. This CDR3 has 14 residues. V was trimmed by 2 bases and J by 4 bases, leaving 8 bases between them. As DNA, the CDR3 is TGTGCCAGCAGTGAAAGGTGGACCACCGGGGAGCTGTTTTTT. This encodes CASSERWTTGELFF.

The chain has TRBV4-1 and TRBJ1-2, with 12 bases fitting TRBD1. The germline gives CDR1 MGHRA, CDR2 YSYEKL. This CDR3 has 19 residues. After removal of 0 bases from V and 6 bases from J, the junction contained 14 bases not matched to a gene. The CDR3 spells CASSQDLPQDRDRGHGYTF. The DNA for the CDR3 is TGCGCCAGCAGCCAAGACCTCCCTCAAGACCGGGACAGGGGGCATGGCTACACCTTC.

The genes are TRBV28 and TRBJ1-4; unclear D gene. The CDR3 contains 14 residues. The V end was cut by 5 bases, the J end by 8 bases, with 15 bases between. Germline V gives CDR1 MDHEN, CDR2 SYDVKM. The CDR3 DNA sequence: TGTGCCAGCAGTCCCGGGTCTTATGGGGAAAAACTGTTTTTT. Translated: CASSPGSYGEKLFF. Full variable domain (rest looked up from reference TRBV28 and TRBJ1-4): DVKVTQSSRYLVKRTGEKVFLECVQDMDHENMFWYRQDPGLGLRLIYFSYDVKMKEKGDIPEGYSVSREKKERFSLILESASTNQTSMYLCASSPGSYGEKLFFGSGTQLSVL.

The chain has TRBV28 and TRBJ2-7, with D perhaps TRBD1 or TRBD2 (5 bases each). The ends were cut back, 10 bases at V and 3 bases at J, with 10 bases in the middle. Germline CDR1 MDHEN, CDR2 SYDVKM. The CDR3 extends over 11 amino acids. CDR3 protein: CATTGGYEQYF. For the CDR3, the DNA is TGTGCCACCACTGGGGGCTACGAGCAGTACTTC.

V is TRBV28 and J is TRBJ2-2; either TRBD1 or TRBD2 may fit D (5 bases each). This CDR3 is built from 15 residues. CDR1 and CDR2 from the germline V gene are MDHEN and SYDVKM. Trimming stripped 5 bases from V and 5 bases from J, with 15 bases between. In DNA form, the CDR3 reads TGTGCCAGCAGTCCGCCCGGCAGGGAGACCGGGGAGCTGTTTTTT. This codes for CASSPPGRETGELFF.

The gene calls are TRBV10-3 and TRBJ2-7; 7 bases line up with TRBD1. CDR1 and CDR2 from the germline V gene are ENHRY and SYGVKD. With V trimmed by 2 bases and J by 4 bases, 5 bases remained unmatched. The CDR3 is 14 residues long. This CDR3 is CAISELGGGYEQYF. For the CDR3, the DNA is TGTGCCATCAGTGAGCTAGGGGGCGGGTACGAGCAGTACTTC.

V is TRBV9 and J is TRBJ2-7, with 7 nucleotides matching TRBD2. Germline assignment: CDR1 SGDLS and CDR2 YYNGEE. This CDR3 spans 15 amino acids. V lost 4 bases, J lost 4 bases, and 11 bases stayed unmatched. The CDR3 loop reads CASSPHLAELYEQYF. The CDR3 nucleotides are TGTGCCAGCAGCCCGCATCTAGCGGAATTATACGAGCAGTACTTC. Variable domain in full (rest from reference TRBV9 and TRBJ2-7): DSGVTQTPKHLITATGQRVTLRCSPRSGDLSVYWYQQSLDQGLQFLIQYYNGEERAKGNILERFSAQQFPDLHSELNLSSLELGDSALYFCASSPHLAELYEQYFGPGTRLTVT.

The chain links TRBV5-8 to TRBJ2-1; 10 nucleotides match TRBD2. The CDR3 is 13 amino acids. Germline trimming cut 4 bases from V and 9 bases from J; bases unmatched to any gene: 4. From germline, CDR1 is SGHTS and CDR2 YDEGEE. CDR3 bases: TGTGCCAGCAGCCGGACTAGCGGCAGTGAGCAGTTCTTC. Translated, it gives CASSRTSGSEQFF.

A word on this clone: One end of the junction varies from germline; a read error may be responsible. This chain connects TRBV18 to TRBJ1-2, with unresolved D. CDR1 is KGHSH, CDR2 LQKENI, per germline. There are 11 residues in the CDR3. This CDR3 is CASSSPSGYTF. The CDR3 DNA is TGTGCCAGCTCATCACCGTCTGGCTACACCTTC.

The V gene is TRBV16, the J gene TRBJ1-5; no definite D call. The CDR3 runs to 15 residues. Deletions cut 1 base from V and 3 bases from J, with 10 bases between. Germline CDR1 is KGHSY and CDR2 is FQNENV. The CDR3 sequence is CASSQYGRNNQPQHF. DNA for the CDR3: TGTGCCAGCAGCCAATATGGCAGAAACAATCAGCCCCAGCATTTT.